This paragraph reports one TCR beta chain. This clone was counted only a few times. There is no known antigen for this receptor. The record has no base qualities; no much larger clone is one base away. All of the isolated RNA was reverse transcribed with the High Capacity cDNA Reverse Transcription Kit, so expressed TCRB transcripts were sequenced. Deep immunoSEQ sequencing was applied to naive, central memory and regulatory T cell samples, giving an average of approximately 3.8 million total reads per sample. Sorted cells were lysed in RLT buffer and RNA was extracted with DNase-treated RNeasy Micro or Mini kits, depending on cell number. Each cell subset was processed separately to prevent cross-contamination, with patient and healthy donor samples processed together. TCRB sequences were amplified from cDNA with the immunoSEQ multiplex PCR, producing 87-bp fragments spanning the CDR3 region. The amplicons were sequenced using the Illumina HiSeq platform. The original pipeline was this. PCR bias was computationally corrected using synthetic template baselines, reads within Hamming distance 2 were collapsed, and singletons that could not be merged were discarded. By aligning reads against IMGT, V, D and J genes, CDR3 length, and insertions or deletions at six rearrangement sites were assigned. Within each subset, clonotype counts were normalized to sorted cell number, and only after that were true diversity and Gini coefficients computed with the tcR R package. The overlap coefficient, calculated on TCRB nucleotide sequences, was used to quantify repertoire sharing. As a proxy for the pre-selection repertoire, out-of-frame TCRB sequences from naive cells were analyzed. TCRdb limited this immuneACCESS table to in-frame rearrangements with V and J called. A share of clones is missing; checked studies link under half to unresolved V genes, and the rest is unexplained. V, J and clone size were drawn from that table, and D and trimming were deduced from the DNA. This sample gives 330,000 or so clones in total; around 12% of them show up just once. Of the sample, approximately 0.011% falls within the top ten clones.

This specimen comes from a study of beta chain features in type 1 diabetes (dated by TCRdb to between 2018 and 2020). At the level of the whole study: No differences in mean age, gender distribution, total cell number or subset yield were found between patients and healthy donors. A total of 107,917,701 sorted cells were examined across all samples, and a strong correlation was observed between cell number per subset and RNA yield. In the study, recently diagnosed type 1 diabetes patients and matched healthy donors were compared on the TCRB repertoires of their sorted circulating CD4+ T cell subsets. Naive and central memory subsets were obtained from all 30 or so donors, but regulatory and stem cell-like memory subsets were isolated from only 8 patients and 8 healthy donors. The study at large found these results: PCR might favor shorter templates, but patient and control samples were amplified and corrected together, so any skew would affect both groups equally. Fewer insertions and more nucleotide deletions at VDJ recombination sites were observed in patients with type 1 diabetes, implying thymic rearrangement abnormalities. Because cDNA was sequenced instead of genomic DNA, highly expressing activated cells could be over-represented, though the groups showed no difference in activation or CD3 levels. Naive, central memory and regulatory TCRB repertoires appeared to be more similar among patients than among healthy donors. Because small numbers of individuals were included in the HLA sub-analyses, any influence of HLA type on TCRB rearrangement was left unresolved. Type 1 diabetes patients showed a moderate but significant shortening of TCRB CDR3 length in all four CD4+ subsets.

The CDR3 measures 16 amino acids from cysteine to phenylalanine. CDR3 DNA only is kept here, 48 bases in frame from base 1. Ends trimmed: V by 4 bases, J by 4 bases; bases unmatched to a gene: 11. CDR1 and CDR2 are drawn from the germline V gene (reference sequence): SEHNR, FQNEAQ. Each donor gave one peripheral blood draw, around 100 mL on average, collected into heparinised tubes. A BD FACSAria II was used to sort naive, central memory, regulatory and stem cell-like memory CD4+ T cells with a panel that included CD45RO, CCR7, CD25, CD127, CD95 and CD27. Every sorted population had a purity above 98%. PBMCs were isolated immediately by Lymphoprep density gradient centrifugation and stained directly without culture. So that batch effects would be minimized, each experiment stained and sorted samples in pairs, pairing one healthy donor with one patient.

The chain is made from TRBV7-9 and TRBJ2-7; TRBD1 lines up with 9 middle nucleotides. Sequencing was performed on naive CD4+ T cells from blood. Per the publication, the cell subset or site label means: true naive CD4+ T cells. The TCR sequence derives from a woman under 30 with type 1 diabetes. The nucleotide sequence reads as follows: TGTGCCAGCAGCTCGGGGGACGGGACAGGGCGGTACGAGCAGTACTTC. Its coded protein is CASSSGDGTGRYEQYF.